The next 18 T cell receptor beta chains were all read from a single sample in a study of CD8+CD57+ T cells in acquired aplastic anemia. TCR beta VDJ and CDR3 profiling used genomic DNA as template. TCRdb re-derived calls from the reads in MiXCR, one entry per CDR3 protein. The top ten clones hold about 12% of a sample with about 150,000 distinct CDR3 sequences, roughly half of them seen once. All sequencing subjects had displayed CD8+CD57+ cell expansion on flow cytometry. The sample was sorted CD4+, CD8+, or CD8+CD57+ T cells (not recorded which) from PBMCs. These receptor sequences come from a human donor with aplastic anemia.

This clonotype was detected many times. The chain couples TRBV5-6 to TRBJ2-5, with D tentatively TRBD1 or TRBD2 (5 bases each). V gave up 3 bases and J gave up 9 bases, with 18 bases separating them. Germline assignment: CDR1 SGHDT and CDR2 YYEEEE. CDR3 length: 14 residues. The CDR3 spells CASSWDVLLGAQYF. The CDR3, as DNA: TGTGCCAGCAGCTGGGACGTCCTCCTAGGTGCCCAGTACTTC.

This clonotype has at least ten counts. This chain uses TRBV4-2 with TRBJ2-7; possibly TRBD2 for D (6 bases). V shed 1 base and J shed 3 bases, with 7 bases lying between them. CDR1 and CDR2 from the germline V gene are LGHNA and YNFKEQ. This CDR3 is built from 13 residues. CDR3 sequence: CASSQGEDYEQYF. Here the CDR3 DNA reads TGTGCCAGCAGCCAAGGGGAGGACTACGAGCAGTACTTC.

This clonotype was picked up many times. This rearrangement joins TRBV25-1 to TRBJ1-2; 7 nucleotides match TRBD1. With 3 bases clipped from V and 8 bases from J, the junction kept 9 bases outside the gene matches. Germline loops: CDR1 MGHDK, CDR2 SYGVNS. CDR3 length: 14 amino acids. The CDR3 DNA follows: TGTGCCAGCAGTGACCAAAACAGGGGAAGAGGCTACACCTTC. Translated: CASSDQNRGRGYTF.

This clonotype was seen ten or more times. The rearrangement links TRBV12-3 or TRBV12-4 to TRBJ1-1; 9 bases are shared with TRBD1. This CDR3 region has 14 residues. Trimming at V came to 8 bases and at J to 5 bases, leaving 9 bases not matched to a gene. The CDR3 DNA is TGTGCCAGCTCCCTGACAGGGGGGGGGACTGAAGCTTTCTTT. Its translation: CASSLTGGGTEAFF.

At least ten counts were recorded for this clonotype. The chain has TRBV11-2 and TRBJ2-2; 8 bases line up with TRBD2. Germline V CDR1 and CDR2: SGHAT, FQNNGV. J was trimmed by 7 bases and V by 3 bases; bases with no gene match: 19. The CDR3 is made up of 19 amino acids. CDR3 in amino acids: CASSLGLVLGPQGIGELFF. Here the CDR3 DNA reads TGTGCCAGCAGCTTGGGACTAGTCCTCGGGCCCCAGGGCATCGGGGAGCTGTTTTTT.

The chain employs TRBV10-3 and TRBJ2-1; TRBD2 is a possible D gene (6 bases). CDR3 size: 14 residues. Trimming took off 7 bases at V and 1 base at J, with 11 bases between the two ends. Germline values: CDR1 ENHRY, CDR2 SYGVKD. CDR3 coding DNA: TGTGCCATCATGGGAGGCAAATCCTACAATGAGCAGTTCTTC. It specifies CAIMGGKSYNEQFF.

The chain recombines TRBV29-1 with TRBJ2-7; TRBD1 is a possible D gene (6 bases). Germline lookup yields CDR1 SQVTM and CDR2 ANQGSEA. The CDR3 length is 14 residues. V lost 8 bases to trimming and J lost 5 bases, with 22 bases between them. The CDR3 protein is CSSTEARGRDEQYF. In nucleotides, the CDR3 is TGCAGCAGTACCGAGGCCAGGGGTCGGGACGAGCAGTACTTC.

This clonotype was counted ten times or more. This sequence joins TRBV4-2 and TRBJ1-6, with 7 bases that match TRBD1. V shed 5 bases, J shed 7 bases, and the junction held 5 bases outside the gene matches. CDR3 size: 14 residues. Germline V gene sequence: CDR1 LGHNA, CDR2 YNFKEQ. The CDR3 nucleotides are TGTGCCAGCAGCGATGACAGGGAAAATTCACCCCTCCACTTT. This sequence encodes CASSDDRENSPLHF.

V usage is TRBV5-6 and J usage is TRBJ1-1; D gene unclear. The CDR3 consists of 14 residues. V lost 4 bases to trimming and J lost 1 base, with 11 bases between them. Germline V gives CDR1 SGHDT, CDR2 YYEEEE. CDR3 DNA: TGTGCCAGCAGCGGTTGGGGAAGGAACACTGAAGCTTTCTTT. It translates to CASSGWGRNTEAFF.

The chain couples TRBV7-8 to TRBJ2-1; D tentatively reads TRBD1 or TRBD2 (5 bases each). Germline assignment: CDR1 SGHVS and CDR2 FQNEAQ. This CDR3 has 14 residues. With 3 bases removed from V and 8 bases from J, the gap between germline ends came to 14 bases. The CDR3 DNA sequence: TGTGCCAGCAGCTTGTGGGGGATCAGTGATGAGCAGTTCTTC. It encodes CASSLWGISDEQFF.

This chain joins TRBV9 and TRBJ2-3; 7 positions match TRBD2. After removal of 0 bases from V and 3 bases from J, the junction contained 7 bases not matched to a gene. CDR1 and CDR2 from the germline V gene are SGDLS and YYNGEE. This CDR3 is 16 amino acids long. The CDR3 coding sequence is TGTGCCAGCAGCGTAGGGTCGGGGGGACGGACAGATACGCAGTATTTT. Translated: CASSVGSGGRTDTQYF.

Ten or more counts support this clonotype. This chain links TRBV10-3 with TRBJ1-3, with TRBD1 matching 7 bases. The CDR3 contains 13 residues. The V gene's germline CDR1 is ENHRY and CDR2 SYGVKD. V lost 8 bases, J lost 0 bases, and 1 base stayed unmatched. This CDR3 is CAIRDSSGNTIYF. The CDR3 bases are TGTGCCATCCGGGACAGCTCTGGAAACACCATATATTTT.

This clonotype was found many times. The J gene is TRBJ2-1, the V gene TRBV5-1; D is uncertain. Looked up from germline, CDR1 is SGHRS and CDR2 is YFSETQ. The CDR3 runs 13 residues. With 3 bases removed from V and 10 bases from J, the gap between germline ends came to 14 bases. In DNA form, the CDR3 reads TGCGCCAGCAGCTCAGCGCCTCAAAGGGAGCAGTTCTTC. It codes for CASSSAPQREQFF.

This clonotype was counted ten times or more. J is TRBJ1-2 and V is TRBV9; D is perhaps TRBD1 (5 bases). Germline V CDR1 and CDR2: SGDLS, YYNGEE. The CDR3 runs to 13 residues. V gave up 4 bases and J gave up 6 bases, with 13 bases separating them. Here the CDR3 DNA reads TGTGCCAGCAGCACACGGTTAGGGGATGGCTACACCTTC. As protein: CASSTRLGDGYTF. Full variable domain (rest looked up from reference TRBV9 and TRBJ1-2): DSGVTQTPKHLITATGQRVTLRCSPRSGDLSVYWYQQSLDQGLQFLIQYYNGEERAKGNILERFSAQQFPDLHSELNLSSLELGDSALYFCASSTRLGDGYTFGSGTRLTVV.

This clonotype was picked up many times. The V gene is TRBV7-2, the J gene TRBJ2-5, with D unclear. Trimming shortened V by 6 bases and J by 5 bases, and 16 bases separated the two germline ends. The germline CDR1 and CDR2 sequences are SGHTA and FQGNSA. The CDR3 is 14 amino acids. The chain's CDR3 is CASRPQFGPETQYF. CDR3 nucleotide sequence: TGTGCCAGCAGGCCGCAGTTTGGGCCCGAGACCCAGTACTTC.

As to this clonotype: Its ends do not fully match the called genes, so a read error is possible. This chain uses TRBV10-2 with TRBJ1-1, with TRBD1 identical over 8 bases. Per the germline V gene, CDR1 is WSHSY and CDR2 is SAAADI. The CDR3 loop spans 15 amino acids. CDR3 sequence (DNA): TGCGCCGGCAGTGATCAGGGGGCTAGGAACACTGAAGCTTTCTTT. Its protein is CAGSDQGARNTEAFF.

This clonotype is deemed medium-sized. The chain carries TRBV15 and TRBJ2-6, with D unresolved. V was trimmed by 7 bases and J by 1 base, leaving 8 bases between them. From germline, CDR1 is LNHNV and CDR2 YYDKDF (reference sequence). The CDR3 contains 14 residues. The DNA for the CDR3 is TGTGCCACCAAGCCAGAGTCTGGGGCCAACGTCCTGACTTTC. Translated: CATKPESGANVLTF. The variable domain in full, completed from reference TRBV15 and TRBJ2-6, reads DAMVIQNPRYQVTQFGKPVTLSCSQTLNHNVMYWYQQKSSQAPKLLFHYYDKDFNNEADTPDNFQSRRPNTSFCFLDIRSPGLGDTAMYLCATKPESGANVLTFGAGSRLTVL.

This clonotype came up many times. The rearrangement links TRBV4-3 to TRBJ2-1; D uncertain. The CDR3 contains 13 residues. Germline CDR1 reads LGHNA; CDR2 reads YSLEER. The V end lost 0 bases, the J end lost 12 bases, and 12 bases lay between the germline ends. Here the CDR3 reads CASSQDRVLGQFF. CDR3 coding DNA: TGCGCCAGCAGCCAAGATAGGGTATTAGGGCAGTTCTTC.